The clone carrying this T cell receptor (beta chain) was detected once. As yet, its antigen is unknown. This sample was taken from a study of cytomegalovirus exposure and HLA in healthy donors. The study's findings and limits: A few CMV-associated chains were confirmed in vitro to be specific for CMV antigens.

With 60 Vbeta and 13 Jbeta primers, the PCR was carried out. Libraries were prepared by immunoSEQ multiplex PCR; TCRdb keeps only in-frame clonotypes and omits some of them. The table has under 250,000 clones, 70% to 90% seen once. The CDR3 loop spans 14 amino acids. Germline V gives CDR1 SGHNT, CDR2 YYREEE (reference sequence). The J segment lost 7 bases and the V segment lost 3 bases, leaving 9 bases of the junction unmatched. Sequencing used PBMCs. The chain has TRBV5-4 and TRBJ2-7, with 8 bases matching TRBD1. This TCR was sampled from a woman aged 60-75 years in good health and CMV-seropositive. This CDR3 reads CASSSDRVMREQYF. The CDR3 DNA reads TGTGCCAGCAGCTCGGACAGGGTTATGCGTGAGCAGTACTTC.